The TCR beta chain described here comes from a study of persistence of HIV-infected CD4 T cells. Study-level findings and limits: TCR oligoclonality correlated with proviral oligoclonality in the same sorted populations. Degenerate expanded CDR3beta sequences were enriched among CMV- and Gag-responding cells.

The table lists this clone with a few counts. Its antigen is undetermined. An overlapping HIV-1 Gag peptide pool stimulated these cells at 0.85 to 1 ug/peptide/mL. Responding CD4+ T cells were sorted by upregulation of both CD40 ligand and CD69. CDR3 length: 13 residues. Germline CDR1 SQVTM, CDR2 ANQGSEA. The V end was cut by 7 bases, the J end by 4 bases, with 16 bases between. This was the immunoSEQ version 4 assay in survey mode. Using immunoSEQ multiplex PCR, the repertoire was profiled, and TCRdb retains in-frame clones only, with some absent. Of nearly 20,000 clones detected, approximately 60% appear once; the ten largest clones hold 1.5% to 2%.

This receptor was obtained from an adult woman with HIV who was CMV-seropositive. J is TRBJ1-2 and V is TRBV29-1; D possibly corresponds to TRBD1 (5 bases). Sequenced material: CD4+ T cells sorted from PBMCs after approximately 19-hour stimulation, taken from a patient who received antiretroviral therapy. The DNA for the CDR3 is TGCAGCGCCGGCCCGGGGGAGGGCTATGGCTACACCTTC. It yields the protein CSAGPGEGYGYTF.